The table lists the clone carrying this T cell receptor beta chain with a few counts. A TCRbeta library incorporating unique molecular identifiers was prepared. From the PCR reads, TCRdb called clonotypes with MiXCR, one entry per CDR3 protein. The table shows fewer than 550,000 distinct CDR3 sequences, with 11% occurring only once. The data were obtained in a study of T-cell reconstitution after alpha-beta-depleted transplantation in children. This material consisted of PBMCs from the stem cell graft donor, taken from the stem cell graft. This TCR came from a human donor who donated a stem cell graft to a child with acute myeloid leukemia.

The CDR3: CASSLTGGNEQYF. The CDR3 DNA sequence: TGTGCCAGCAGCCTAACAGGGGGCAACGAGCAGTACTTC. The rearrangement links TRBV5-5 to TRBJ2-7; 9 bases are shared with TRBD1. Trimming removed 4 bases from V and 5 bases from J; junction bases left unmatched: 4. The CDR3 has 13 amino acids. From germline, CDR1 is SGHKS and CDR2 YYEKEE (reference sequence).